This T cell receptor beta chain was obtained from a study of T cell changes during pregnancy in multiple sclerosis. Trimming pared 0 bases from V and 1 base from J, leaving 6 bases between. Germline V gives CDR1 SGHNT, CDR2 YYREEE (reference sequence). The CDR3 has 14 amino acids. TCRdb's copy holds only in-frame clones and misses some; the assay was immunoSEQ multiplex PCR. The data hold about 46,000 clones, with about 91% observed a single time. This specimen was CD4+ T cells from peripheral blood mononuclear cells, taken in the second trimester of pregnancy. The V gene is TRBV5-4, the J gene TRBJ2-3; maybe TRBD1 (6 bases). The clonotype originates from a female donor in good health, enrolled as a control in a pregnancy study. The CDR3, as DNA: TGTGCCAGCAGCTTGGACAGGGGCACAGATACGCAGTATTTT. This sequence encodes CASSLDRGTDTQYF.